The rows below give T cell receptor beta chains drawn from one sample of a study of regulatory T cells in long-lasting Graves disease. TCRdb re-derived calls from the multiplex PCR reads in MiXCR, one entry per CDR3 protein. The repertoire holds 360,000 or so distinct CDR3 sequences, with over 9.5% as singletons. These sequences were also reported in another study, on T cells in Graves' hyperthyroidism and ophthalmopathy.

The specimen was peripheral blood mononuclear cells (PBMCs), collected at new diagnosis, from a patient treated with antithyroid drugs. The receptors derive from a woman aged 18-29 years with Graves disease. CDR3s include the opening cysteine and the closing phenylalanine or tryptophan. D genes are given only for firm matches. Clone size is given for some rows only: seen once, a few or many times, or a class if the clone is expanded.

>many|TRBJ1-2|NA|TRBV6-2/TRBV6-3
TGTGCCAGCAGTTACCCTCAGGCAGTTGAGGGCTACACCTTC
CASSYPQAVEGYTF
>NA|TRBJ2-4|NA|TRBV10-3
TGTGCCATCAGTCCTACGTACACGGGTCGGGCGCATATTCGAAACATTCAGTACTTC
CAISPTYTGRAHIRNIQYF
>NA|TRBJ2-7|TRBD1|TRBV20-1
TGCAGTGCTATGAGGGCAGGGGACAGCTACGAGCAGTACTTC
CSAMRAGDSYEQYF
>many|TRBJ2-5|TRBD2|TRBV6-2/TRBV6-3
TGTGCCAGCAGTTCCCCAGCGGGAAGAACACCGTGGACCCAGTACTTC
CASSSPAGRTPWTQYF
>many|TRBJ1-2|NA|TRBV19
TGTGCCAGTAGTATAACAGCCACTAGCTATGGCTACACCTTC
CASSITATSYGYTF
>many|TRBJ2-1|TRBD1|TRBV7-2
TGTGCCAGCAGCTTACTAGGGGGCCGCTCCTACAATGAGCAGTTCTTC
CASSLLGGRSYNEQFF
>NA|TRBJ2-1|NA|TRBV24-1
TGTGCCACCAGTAGGGATGCTTCCGGGGACAATGAGCAGTTCTTC
CATSRDASGDNEQFF
>few|TRBJ2-6|NA|TRBV5-1
TGCGCCAGCAGCTTGGTTCTAGCCCTCTCCTCTGGGGCCAACGTCCTGACTTTC
CASSLVLALSSGANVLTF
>NA|TRBJ2-4|NA|TRBV29-1
TGCAGCGCGATTAAACCGGGACGCTCAAACATTCAGTACTTC
CSAIKPGRSNIQYF
>many|TRBJ2-7|NA|TRBV5-1
TGCGCCAGCAGGACCGCCCCTCGTACCTACGAGCAGTACTTC
CASRTAPRTYEQYF
>NA|TRBJ2-3|TRBD2|TRBV20-1
TGCAGTGCTGACAGCGGGAGGAGCACAGATACGCAGTATTTT
CSADSGRSTDTQYF
>many|TRBJ1-6|TRBD1|TRBV7-8
TGTGCCAGCAGCGAAGGGGACAGGGAAGGTTCACCCCTCCACTTT
CASSEGDREGSPLHF
>few|TRBJ1-2|NA|TRBV5-1
TGCGCCAGCAGCTTGGGGGCGGGAGGCTACACCTTC
CASSLGAGGYTF
>many|TRBJ1-2|NA|TRBV9
TGTGCCAGCAGCGGACACTTCGACATGAAAGCTAACTATGGCTACACCTTC
CASSGHFDMKANYGYTF
>many|TRBJ2-7|TRBD1|TRBV9
TGTGCCAGCAGCGAGGGGCCCGGGACAGGGGACTACGAGCAGTACTTC
CASSEGPGTGDYEQYF
>many|TRBJ1-1|TRBD1|TRBV6-1
TGTGCCAGCAGCTCCACAGGGGGCGCGGGCACTGAAGCTTTCTTT
CASSSTGGAGTEAFF
>many|TRBJ1-4|TRBD1|TRBV2
TGTGCCAGCAGGAGATGGGACAGGCAGAATGAAAAACTGTTTTTT
CASRRWDRQNEKLFF
>many|TRBJ2-7|NA|TRBV5-1
TGCGCCAGCAGCTTGGGCGGACTTCAAACACTGTACGAGCAGTACTTC
CASSLGGLQTLYEQYF
>many|TRBJ2-7|NA|TRBV6-2/TRBV6-3
TGTGCCAGCAGTCCTTCGCAAGGCGAGCAGTACTTC
CASSPSQGEQYF
>NA|TRBJ2-1|NA|TRBV7-3
TGTGCCAGCAGCTTTTCAGGGGAAAGTGAGCAGTTCTTC
CASSFSGESEQFF
>NA|TRBJ2-1|TRBD2|TRBV6-2/TRBV6-3
TGTGCCAGCAGTTACGTGCCGGGACTAGCGGGGTCCAATGAGCAGTTCTTC
CASSYVPGLAGSNEQFF
>many|TRBJ1-5|NA|TRBV6-1
TGTGCCAGCAGTGAAGCGCGAGGGAATCAGCCCCAGCATTTT
CASSEARGNQPQHF
>many|TRBJ1-2|NA|TRBV6-5
TGTGCCAGCAGTTACGGGATCAGGGGCCTCTATGGCTACACCTTC
CASSYGIRGLYGYTF
>NA|TRBJ1-2|NA|TRBV19
TGTGCCAGTAGTATCGCCCTGGTATCCGGCAGCTATGGCTACACCTTC
CASSIALVSGSYGYTF
>few|TRBJ1-1|NA|TRBV7-9
TGTGCCAGCAGCTTCCAGACAGAGAACACTGAAGCTTTCTTT
CASSFQTENTEAFF
>many|TRBJ1-1|NA|TRBV15
TGTGCCACCAGCAGGGACCCTACCGTTTTGAACACTGAAGCTTTCTTT
CATSRDPTVLNTEAFF
>NA|TRBJ2-6|TRBD1|TRBV5-8
TGTGCCAGCAGCTCCCTGAGGGGGCGGTCTGGGGCCAACGTCCTGACTTTC
CASSSLRGRSGANVLTF
>NA|TRBJ2-7|TRBD1|TRBV15
TGTGCCACCAGCAGAATACAGGGGTCCTACGAGCAGTACTTC
CATSRIQGSYEQYF
>many|TRBJ2-7|NA|TRBV27
TGTGCCAGCAGTTTAGGGACAACATACGAGCAGTACTTC
CASSLGTTYEQYF
>few|TRBJ1-2|NA|TRBV29-1
TGCAGCGTTGAAGACGTTATTTATGGCTACACCTTC
CSVEDVIYGYTF
>many|TRBJ1-1|NA|TRBV5-1
TGCGCCAGCATAGAGGGCACTGAAGCTTTCTTT
CASIEGTEAFF
>many|TRBJ2-1|NA|TRBV20-1
TGCAGTGCTACGAGGCGGGTATACAATGAGCAGTTCTTC
CSATRRVYNEQFF
>NA|TRBJ1-2|NA|TRBV28
TGTGCCAGCAGTTCTCAGTTTGTCTACACCTTC
CASSSQFVYTF
>NA|TRBJ2-1|TRBD2|TRBV20-1
TGCAGTGCCCCGGGACTAGTCATGGTGGATGAGCAGTTCTTC
CSAPGLVMVDEQFF
>many|TRBJ2-7|TRBD1|TRBV25-1
TGTGCCAGCAGTGTGTATGGGGACAGGGGGCACGAGCAGTACTTC
CASSVYGDRGHEQYF
>few|TRBJ1-5|NA|TRBV7-6
TGTGCCAGCAGCTTAGATGGGTCTAGCAATCAGCCCCAGCATTTT
CASSLDGSSNQPQHF
>many|TRBJ1-1|NA|TRBV7-9
TGTGCCAGCAGCTTTCTCGGGGACACTGAAGCTTTCTTT
CASSFLGDTEAFF
>few|TRBJ2-7|TRBD2|TRBV7-2
TGTGCCAGCAGCTGGAGGGGTAGCGGGAGTATTGAGCAGTACTTC
CASSWRGSGSIEQYF
>many|TRBJ1-4|NA|TRBV20-1
TGCAGTGCTAGAGATCTCGGCAGTAATGAAAAACTGTTTTTT
CSARDLGSNEKLFF
>few|TRBJ2-7|TRBD2|TRBV27
TGTGCCAGCAGCCCAGGTGGCCCCGCGGCGGGGGGCGAGCAGTACTTC
CASSPGGPAAGGEQYF
>many|TRBJ1-2|NA|TRBV7-2
TGTGCCAGCAGCTTAGGCCCTAGTTGGGGGAAGAACTATGGCTACACCTTC
CASSLGPSWGKNYGYTF
>NA|TRBJ2-4|TRBD1|TRBV4-1
TGCGCCAGCAGCCCTGGGACAGGGTTCGGTTATTCTGCCAAAAGCATTCAGTACTTC
CASSPGTGFGYSAKSIQYF